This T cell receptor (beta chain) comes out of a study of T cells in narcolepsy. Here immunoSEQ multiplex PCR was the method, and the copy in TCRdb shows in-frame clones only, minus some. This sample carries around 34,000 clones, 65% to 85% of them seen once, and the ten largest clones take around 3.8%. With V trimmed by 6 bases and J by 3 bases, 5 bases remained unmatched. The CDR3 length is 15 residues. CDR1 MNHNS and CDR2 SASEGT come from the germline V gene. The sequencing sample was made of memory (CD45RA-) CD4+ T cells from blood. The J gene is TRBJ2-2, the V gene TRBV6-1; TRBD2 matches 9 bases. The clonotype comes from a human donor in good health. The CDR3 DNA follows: TGTGCCAGCAGCCGACTAGCGGCTTACACCGGGGAGCTGTTTTTT. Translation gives CASSRLAAYTGELFF.